These T cell receptor beta chains were read from a single sample in a study of blood T cell repertoires in COVID-19. Profiling relied on immunoSEQ multiplex PCR, and the TCRdb table lists in-frame clones only, not all of them. The sample lists about 36,000 clones; about 81% were seen once. The sequencing input was peripheral blood. These receptors were obtained from a human donor in a cohort sampled during active or convalescent COVID-19. The donor label of this sample is uncertain. CDR3s include the opening cysteine and the closing phenylalanine or tryptophan. D genes are given only for firm matches. Clone size is shown for a subset of rows, as once, few, many or a class of expanded clone.

D gene	J gene	V gene	clone size	CDR3 DNA	CDR3 protein
TRBD1	TRBJ2-1	TRBV11-2	-	TGTGCCAGCAGCTTAGTAGGGACAGGGTACAATGAGCAGTTCTTC	CASSLVGTGYNEQFF
-	TRBJ2-5	TRBV28	-	TGTGCCAGCAGTTTCGTGACCCCAGGGAGGAAGACCCAGTACTTC	CASSFVTPGRKTQYF
-	TRBJ1-2	TRBV7-2	-	TGTGCCAGCAGCTTAGCTGGGAGCTATGGCTACACCTTC	CASSLAGSYGYTF
TRBD2	TRBJ2-5	TRBV9	-	TGTGCCAGCAGCTCTACTAGCGGGTGGGGTCAGGGGGAGACCCAGTACTTC	CASSSTSGWGQGETQYF
-	TRBJ2-2	TRBV2	-	TGTGCCAGCACCCGAACTGAGGTCACCGGGGAGCTGTTTTTT	CASTRTEVTGELFF
TRBD1	TRBJ2-7	TRBV5-4	once	TGTGCCAGCAGCCCGGGGACAGGTTCCTACGAGCAGTACTTC	CASSPGTGSYEQYF
TRBD1	TRBJ1-2	TRBV3-1/TRBV3-2	-	TGTGCCAGCAGCCAGCGACAGGGTAACGACTATGGCTACACCTTC	CASSQRQGNDYGYTF
-	TRBJ2-7	TRBV14	-	TGTGCCAGCAGCCAAGATTGGGCAGGTCCCTACGAGCAGTACTTC	CASSQDWAGPYEQYF
TRBD2	TRBJ2-7	TRBV2	few	TGTGCCAGCGTCCCGGGGACTACCTACGAGCAGTACTTC	CASVPGTTYEQYF
TRBD1	TRBJ1-1	TRBV6-5	-	TGTGCCAGCAGACCCGGACAGGGGTACACTGAAGCTTTCTTT	CASRPGQGYTEAFF
-	TRBJ2-7	TRBV6-5	-	TGTGCCAGCAGATTACACGTTACCTACGAGCAGTACTTC	CASRLHVTYEQYF
-	TRBJ2-7	TRBV6-6	-	TGTGCCAGCAGTTACGGCCTTGGCTACGAGCAGTACTTC	CASSYGLGYEQYF
-	TRBJ1-2	TRBV6-5	-	TGTGCCAGCACCCCTCGGGGGGGGCACTATGGCTACACCTTC	CASTPRGGHYGYTF
TRBD2	TRBJ2-5	TRBV6-2/TRBV6-3	-	TGTGCCAGCAGCTCAGGACTAGCTGAGACCCAGTACTTC	CASSSGLAETQYF
-	TRBJ1-6	TRBV19	-	TGTGCCAGTAGTATGCAGGCCGTAAATTCACCCCTCCACTTT	CASSMQAVNSPLHF
-	TRBJ1-6	TRBV5-1	-	TGCGCCAGCAGCGACAGAGGGCAGGGGCCAGGGACCCTCCACTTT	CASSDRGQGPGTLHF
TRBD1	TRBJ2-1	TRBV27	-	TGTGCCAGCAGTTTTGGGGGACAGCCATACAATGAGCAGTTCTTC	CASSFGGQPYNEQFF
TRBD1	TRBJ2-7	TRBV7-8	-	TGTGCCAGCAGCCCGAGGGACAGGGCCTACGAGCAGTACTTC	CASSPRDRAYEQYF
TRBD1	TRBJ2-7	TRBV4-3	-	TGCGCCAGCAGCCAAGATGCAGGGGGAGTCCTGTACGAGCAGTACTTC	CASSQDAGGVLYEQYF
TRBD2	TRBJ2-3	TRBV10-1	-	TGCGCCAGCAGTGAGTTACTAGCGGAGGCAGATACGCAGTATTTT	CASSELLAEADTQYF
-	TRBJ1-1	TRBV10-2	-	TGCGCCAGCAGTGGATCCTCAGACACTGAAGCTTTCTTT	CASSGSSDTEAFF
-	TRBJ2-2	TRBV24-1	-	TGTGCCACCAGTCCCCCCACGAACACCGGGGAGCTGTTTTTT	CATSPPTNTGELFF
TRBD2	TRBJ2-1	TRBV11-3	-	TGTGCCAGCAGCCCCAGGAATTTGCGGGAGCATGAGCAGTTCTTC	CASSPRNLREHEQFF
-	TRBJ1-2	TRBV5-1	-	TGCGCCAGCACCCTGGGGGGTGGCTACACCTTC	CASTLGGGYTF
TRBD2	TRBJ2-1	TRBV24-1	-	TGTGCCACCGCCCGAGGAGCGGGACCCGCCGGGAGTCGGAATGAGCAGTTCTTC	CATARGAGPAGSRNEQFF
TRBD2	TRBJ2-5	TRBV6-5	-	TGTGCCAGCAGGATAGCGGGAGGGTTGGGGGAGACCCAGTACTTC	CASRIAGGLGETQYF
TRBD1	TRBJ2-2	TRBV4-2	-	TGTGCCAGCAGCCAAGGAGGCGGACAGGGATACACCGGGGAGCTGTTTTTT	CASSQGGGQGYTGELFF
TRBD2	TRBJ2-7	TRBV20-1	once	TGCAGTGCTAGTGCGGGAGTGGGAGAGCAGTACTTC	CSASAGVGEQYF
TRBD2	TRBJ2-7	TRBV9	-	TGTGCCAGCAGCGTAGTCGGGAGGGTCTACGAGCAGTACTTC	CASSVVGRVYEQYF
-	TRBJ2-1	TRBV4-3	once	TGCGCCAGCAGCCAAGATCAACTAGGCGGGAATGAGCAGTTCTTC	CASSQDQLGGNEQFF
TRBD1	TRBJ2-7	TRBV12-3/TRBV12-4	-	TGTGCCAGCAGACAGGGGTTTAGGGACGAGCAGTACTTC	CASRQGFRDEQYF
-	TRBJ1-6	TRBV19	-	TGTGCCAGTAGGTTGAGGAGGAATTCACCCCTCCACTTT	CASRLRRNSPLHF
TRBD2	TRBJ2-3	TRBV4-1	-	TGCGCCAGCAGCCAAGAGCATGGGGCTAGCGGGAGGGCAGATACGCAGTATTTT	CASSQEHGASGRADTQYF
TRBD2	TRBJ2-2	TRBV18	-	TGTGCCAGCTCAGAACTAGCGGGAAACACCGGGGAGCTGTTTTTT	CASSELAGNTGELFF
-	TRBJ2-4	TRBV19	-	TGTGCCAGTAGTAAGGCCAGGGTAGGCCCTAGTGCCAAAAACATTCAGTACTTC	CASSKARVGPSAKNIQYF
-	TRBJ1-2	TRBV18	-	TGTGCCAGCTCACCGAGCCGGGGGAGGGATGGCTACACCTTC	CASSPSRGRDGYTF
-	TRBJ1-6	TRBV30	-	TGTGCCTTACAGGGATATAATTCACCCCTCCACTTT	CALQGYNSPLHF
TRBD2	TRBJ2-7	TRBV12-3/TRBV12-4	-	TGTGCCAGCGGGACTAGGAGGTTGAACGAGCAGTACTTC	CASGTRRLNEQYF
-	TRBJ2-3	TRBV6-1	-	TGTGCCAGCAGTGAGGGACAAATAGATACGCAGTATTTT	CASSEGQIDTQYF
-	TRBJ2-3	TRBV25-1	-	TGTGCCAGCAGCGGATTGAGGTCCAGCGGACGCACAGATACGCAGTATTTT	CASSGLRSSGRTDTQYF
-	TRBJ1-1	TRBV14	-	TGTGCCAGCAGCCCTCTGCGAGGAGAAGCTTTCTTT	CASSPLRGEAFF
TRBD2	TRBJ2-3	TRBV3-1/TRBV3-2	few	TGTGCCAGCAGCGGTAGCGGGGGCACAGATACGCAGTATTTT	CASSGSGGTDTQYF